These T cell receptor beta chains were read from a single sample in a study of OX40 agonist ivuxolimab in advanced cancers. Profiling relied on immunoSEQ multiplex PCR, and the TCRdb table lists in-frame clones only, not all of them. In the table there are 7,000 to 7,500 clones, around 85% of which are singletons. This sample comprised CD4+ or CD8+ T cells sorted from blood, obtained in a trial of the OX40 agonist ivuxolimab. These receptor sequences come from an adult with an advanced solid tumor such as melanoma, head and neck, liver or kidney cancer. Both conserved end residues are part of each CDR3. The D gene is left open where the match is weak. Where a row states a size, it is once, few, many or the class of an expanded clone; other rows omit it.

J gene	clone size	V gene	D gene	CDR3 DNA	CDR3 protein
TRBJ1-2	NA	TRBV19	NA	TGTGCCAGTAGTTTCCAGGGAGGGGATGGCTACACCTTC	CASSFQGGDGYTF
TRBJ2-7	NA	TRBV4-1	NA	TGCGCCAGCAGCCAAGCAGGGGGGGCCTACGAGCAGTACTTC	CASSQAGGAYEQYF
TRBJ1-5	NA	TRBV28	NA	TGTGCCAGCAGTTTTGCTACCCCAGGGAGCAATCAGCCCCAGCATTTT	CASSFATPGSNQPQHF
TRBJ1-2	NA	TRBV19	NA	TGTGCCAGTAGTGTGACAGGATCCGCGGACTATGGCTACACCTTC	CASSVTGSADYGYTF
TRBJ2-1	NA	TRBV6-5	NA	TGTGCCAGCAGTGACGGGACGGATTACAATGAGCAGTTCTTC	CASSDGTDYNEQFF
TRBJ1-4	NA	TRBV7-9	TRBD1	TGTGCCAGCAGCGCATCCGGGACAGTTGAAAAACTGTTTTTT	CASSASGTVEKLFF
TRBJ2-7	NA	TRBV25-1	TRBD1	TGTGCCAGCAGTGAGCCGGGACAGGGAAGAGAGCAGTACTTC	CASSEPGQGREQYF
TRBJ2-3	NA	TRBV30	TRBD2	TGTGCCTGGAGTGGTAGCGGGGGGGCCTCAGCAGATACGCAGTATTTT	CAWSGSGGASADTQYF
TRBJ2-5	NA	TRBV25-1	TRBD1	TGTGCCAGCAGTGCCCGGACAGGGACACAAGAGACCCAGTACTTC	CASSARTGTQETQYF
TRBJ2-5	NA	TRBV11-2	TRBD2	TGTGCCAGCAGCTTAACACGACTAGCGGGGGTTAAAGAGACCCAGTACTTC	CASSLTRLAGVKETQYF
TRBJ1-5	NA	TRBV30	NA	TGTGCCTGGGGGGTTGGAGGGACTACCAATCAGCCCCAGCATTTT	CAWGVGGTTNQPQHF
TRBJ2-7	NA	TRBV27	TRBD2	TGTGCCAGCAGTAGACTAGCGGGGGGCCGATACGAGCAGTACTTC	CASSRLAGGRYEQYF
TRBJ1-2	few	TRBV7-5	NA	TGTGCCAGCAGCCCCAGCGTAGTCGATGGCTACACCTTC	CASSPSVVDGYTF
TRBJ2-3	few	TRBV27	NA	TGTGCCAGCAGTACTTGGGACGGAGGCACAGATACGCAGTATTTT	CASSTWDGGTDTQYF
TRBJ1-6	NA	TRBV7-6	NA	TGTGCCAGCAGCTTAGAGGTCGGATATAATTCACCCCTCCACTTT	CASSLEVGYNSPLHF
TRBJ1-1	NA	TRBV5-1	NA	TGTGCCAGCACCACCGCGGGGGGGCACACTGAAGCTTTCTTT	CASTTAGGHTEAFF
TRBJ2-7	NA	TRBV2	TRBD1	TGTGCCAGCGCCGGGACAGATTACGAGCAGTACTTC	CASAGTDYEQYF
TRBJ2-3	NA	TRBV11-1	NA	TGTGCCAGCAGCGGAGGATTGGGGGCTACAGATACGCAGTATTTT	CASSGGLGATDTQYF
TRBJ2-1	NA	TRBV9	TRBD2	TGTGCCAGCAGCGTAGCTACAACTGTGGGAGCGGGGGGGCTACCTTACAATGAGCAGTTCTTC	CASSVATTVGAGGLPYNEQFF
TRBJ1-6	NA	TRBV6-1	TRBD1	TGTGCCAGCAGTGCTCGGACAGGGGATAATTCACCCCTCCACTTT	CASSARTGDNSPLHF
TRBJ1-1	NA	TRBV29-1	NA	TGCAGCGTTGGGGAGGGGGTCACTGAAGCTTTCTTT	CSVGEGVTEAFF
TRBJ2-7	NA	TRBV19	NA	TGTGCCAGTGGACTTGGGACCTCCTACGAGCAGTACTTC	CASGLGTSYEQYF
TRBJ2-7	NA	TRBV9	NA	TGTGCCAGCAGCGACCGGGACTTCCCCTACGAGCAGTACTTC	CASSDRDFPYEQYF
TRBJ2-1	NA	TRBV6-5	TRBD2	TGTGCCAGCACTAGCGGGGGGGCATACAATGAGCAGTTCTTC	CASTSGGAYNEQFF
TRBJ1-1	NA	TRBV5-4	NA	TGTGCCAGCAGCTTGACAATTAACACTGAAGCTTTCTTT	CASSLTINTEAFF
TRBJ1-5	NA	TRBV7-6	NA	TGTGCCAGCAGCTTATTAGGGGGAAATCAGCCCCAGCATTTT	CASSLLGGNQPQHF
TRBJ1-1	NA	TRBV6-5	NA	TGTGCCAGCAGGCTTTTCAGGGAATCCAACACTGAAGCTTTCTTT	CASRLFRESNTEAFF
TRBJ1-4	NA	TRBV18	NA	TGTGCCAGCTCACCTGAACTCTTTAATGAAAAACTGTTTTTT	CASSPELFNEKLFF
TRBJ2-1	NA	TRBV6-5	NA	TGTGCCAGCAGTGGGGGGCTAGTGCTTTGGGGGGAGCAGTTCTTC	CASSGGLVLWGEQFF
TRBJ2-1	few	TRBV29-1	NA	TGCAGCGTTGATGGGCAGGTCTCCTACAATGAGCAGTTCTTC	CSVDGQVSYNEQFF
TRBJ1-6	NA	TRBV5-5	NA	TGTGCCAGCAGCTTCGATGGGACGACTGATCTGTCTTCACCCCTCCACTTT	CASSFDGTTDLSSPLHF
TRBJ1-2	few	TRBV15	NA	TGTGCCACCAGCAGAGATACCCAGAACTATGGCTACACCTTC	CATSRDTQNYGYTF
TRBJ2-3	NA	TRBV2	NA	TGTGCCAGCAGTGAGGGACCATCAACTAGCACAGATACGCAGTATTTT	CASSEGPSTSTDTQYF
TRBJ2-6	NA	TRBV14	NA	TGTGCCAGCAGCCAAGCAGGGCTAAAACCAGGCTCTGGGGCCAACGTCCTGACTTTC	CASSQAGLKPGSGANVLTF
TRBJ2-1	NA	TRBV7-6	TRBD2	TGTGCCAGCAGCGCGGGGGACTGGTACAATGAGCAGTTCTTC	CASSAGDWYNEQFF
TRBJ2-7	NA	TRBV7-6	NA	TGTGCCAGCAGCTTAGCGACCCTAGCTTCTGTGGGCGAGCAGTACTTC	CASSLATLASVGEQYF
TRBJ1-1	few	TRBV15	NA	TGTGCCACCAGCACCTGGGACACTGAAGCTTTCTTT	CATSTWDTEAFF
TRBJ2-7	few	TRBV7-9	NA	TGTGCCAGCAGCTCCCCGGGTAGGGGGTACGAGCAGTACTTC	CASSSPGRGYEQYF
TRBJ2-6	NA	TRBV27	NA	TGTGCCAGCAGTGGCTCTGGGGCCAACGTCCTGACTTTC	CASSGSGANVLTF
TRBJ1-5	few	TRBV9	TRBD1	TGTGCCAGCAGCCTAACAGGGGACGACAATCAGCCCCAGCATTTT	CASSLTGDDNQPQHF